The 2 T cell receptor beta chains in this list originate from one sample, sequenced in a study of blood T cell repertoires in COVID-19. The repertoire was sequenced with immunoSEQ multiplex PCR; TCRdb's copy has only in-frame clones and lacks some. The repertoire has 200,000 to 250,000 clones, around 87% of them found once; the top ten carry roughly a tenth. What was sequenced was peripheral blood. These receptors originate from a woman aged 50 to 60 with COVID-19, enrolled during active disease.

V usage is TRBV29-1 and J usage is TRBJ2-3, with 8 bases fitting TRBD1. Per germline, CDR1 SQVTM and CDR2 ANQGSEA. Unmatched junction bases numbered 13, after V lost 8 bases and J lost 6 bases. The CDR3 loop spans 14 amino acids. CDR3 region: CSSRTGLISDTQYF. The CDR3 DNA is TGCAGCTCCCGGACAGGGTTAATCTCGGATACGCAGTATTTT.

The rearrangement links TRBV5-1 to TRBJ2-6; D is possibly TRBD2 (5 bases). The CDR3 contains 18 residues. Germline assignment: CDR1 SGHRS and CDR2 YFSETQ. The V and J ends lost 2 bases and 0 bases respectively, with 15 bases between them. Written as DNA, the CDR3 is TGCGCCAGCAGCTTCAGGTTCGCCGGAGGCTCTGGGGCCAACGTCCTGACTTTC. It yields the protein CASSFRFAGGSGANVLTF.